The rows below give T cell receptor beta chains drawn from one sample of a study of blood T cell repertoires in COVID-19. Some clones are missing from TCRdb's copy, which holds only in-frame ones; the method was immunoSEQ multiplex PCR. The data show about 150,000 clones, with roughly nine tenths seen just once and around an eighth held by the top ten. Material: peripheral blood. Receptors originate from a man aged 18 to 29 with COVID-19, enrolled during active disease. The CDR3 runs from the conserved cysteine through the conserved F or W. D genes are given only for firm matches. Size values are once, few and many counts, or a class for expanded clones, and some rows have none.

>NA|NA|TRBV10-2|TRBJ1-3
CASSGSTGWGGNTIYF
TGCGCCAGCAGTGGATCAACAGGGTGGGGTGGAAACACCATATATTTT
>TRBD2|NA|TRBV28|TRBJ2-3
CASSALLAGGPLSTDTQYF
TGTGCCAGCAGTGCCCTACTAGCGGGAGGTCCCCTAAGCACAGATACGCAGTATTTT
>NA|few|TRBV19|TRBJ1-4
CASSDTTNEKLFF
TGTGCCAGTAGTGACACAACTAATGAAAAACTGTTTTTT
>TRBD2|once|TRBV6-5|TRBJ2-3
CASGRESTDTQYF
TGTGCCAGCGGGCGGGAGAGCACAGATACGCAGTATTTT
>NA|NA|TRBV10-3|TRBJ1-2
CAISDGDYGYTF
TGTGCCATCAGTGACGGGGATTATGGCTACACCTTC
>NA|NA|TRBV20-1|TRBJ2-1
CSASMGSGSYNEQFF
TGCAGTGCTAGTATGGGCAGCGGCTCCTACAATGAGCAGTTCTTC
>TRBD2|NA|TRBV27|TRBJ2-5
CASSSLAGGPETQYF
TGTGCCAGCAGTTCCTTAGCGGGGGGGCCAGAGACCCAGTACTTC
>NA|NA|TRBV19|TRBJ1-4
CASSTGTGRYEKLFF
TGTGCCAGTAGTACCGGAACAGGGAGATATGAAAAACTGTTTTTT
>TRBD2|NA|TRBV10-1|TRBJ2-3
CASSEGLAGEGDTQYF
TGCGCCAGCAGTGAGGGACTAGCGGGAGAAGGAGATACGCAGTATTTT
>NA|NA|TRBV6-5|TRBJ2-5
CASKQGVGETQYF
TGTGCCAGCAAGCAGGGCGTCGGAGAGACCCAGTACTTC
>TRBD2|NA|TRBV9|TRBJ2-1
CASSVVGGSPEQFF
TGTGCCAGCAGCGTAGTTGGCGGGAGCCCTGAGCAGTTCTTC
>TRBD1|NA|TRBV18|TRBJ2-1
CASSPAAGQGYNEQFF
TGTGCCAGCTCACCAGCCGCAGGACAGGGGTACAATGAGCAGTTCTTC
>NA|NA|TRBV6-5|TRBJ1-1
CASSYSSGMNTEAFF
TGTGCCAGCAGTTACTCTTCAGGTATGAACACTGAAGCTTTCTTT
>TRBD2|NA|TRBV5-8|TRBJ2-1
CASSSGTSGLDEQFF
TGTGCCAGCAGCTCGGGGACTAGCGGGCTCGATGAGCAGTTCTTC
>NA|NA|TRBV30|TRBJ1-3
CAWIRGISYGYSGNTIYF
TGTGCCTGGATCAGAGGCATCTCTTATGGCTACTCTGGAAACACCATATATTTT
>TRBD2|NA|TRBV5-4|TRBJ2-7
CASSSNALAGGFLYEQYF
TGTGCCAGCAGCTCAAACGCACTAGCGGGAGGGTTTCTATACGAGCAGTACTTC
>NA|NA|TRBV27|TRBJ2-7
CASSWGGRTYEQYF
TGTGCCAGCAGTTGGGGGGGCCGAACCTACGAGCAGTACTTC
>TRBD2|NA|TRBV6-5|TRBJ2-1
CASSYSGLAAYNEQFF
TGTGCCAGCAGTTACTCGGGACTAGCAGCCTACAATGAGCAGTTCTTC
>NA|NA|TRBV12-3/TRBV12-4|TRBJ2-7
CASSQRLANEQYF
TGTGCCAGCAGTCAACGACTTGCGAACGAGCAGTACTTC
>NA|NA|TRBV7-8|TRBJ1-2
CASSPNRQDGYTF
TGTGCCAGCAGCCCTAATAGACAGGATGGCTACACCTTC
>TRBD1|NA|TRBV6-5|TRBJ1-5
CASSLDRDQPQHF
TGTGCCAGCAGCCTAGACAGGGATCAGCCCCAGCATTTT
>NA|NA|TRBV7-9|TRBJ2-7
CASNEKRLVSYEQYF
TGTGCCAGTAATGAAAAGCGCCTCGTCTCCTACGAGCAGTACTTC
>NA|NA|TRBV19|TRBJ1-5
CASSIGNQPQHF
TGTGCCAGTAGTATCGGCAATCAGCCCCAGCATTTT
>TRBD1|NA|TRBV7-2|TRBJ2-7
CASSRGQAGRSEQYF
TGTGCCAGCAGCCGTGGACAGGCGGGCAGGAGCGAGCAGTACTTC
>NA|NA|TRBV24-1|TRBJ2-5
CATSDFPGLSETQYF
TGTGCCACCAGTGATTTTCCGGGTTTGTCAGAGACCCAGTACTTC
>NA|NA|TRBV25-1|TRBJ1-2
CASSQQGIRYTF
TGTGCCAGCAGTCAACAGGGTATCCGCTACACCTTC
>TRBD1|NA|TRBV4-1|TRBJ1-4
CASSQTGGEKLFF
TGCGCCAGCAGCCAAACAGGGGGGGAAAAACTGTTTTTT
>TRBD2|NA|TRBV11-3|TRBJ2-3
CASSPGLAGGSDTQYF
TGTGCCAGCAGCCCGGGGCTAGCGGGAGGTTCAGATACGCAGTATTTT
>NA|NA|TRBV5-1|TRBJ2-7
CASSPFPQDEQYF
TGCGCCAGCAGCCCATTTCCCCAGGACGAGCAGTACTTC
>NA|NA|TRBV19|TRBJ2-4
CASSRAVQYF
TGTGCCAGTAGCAGGGCGGTTCAGTACTTC
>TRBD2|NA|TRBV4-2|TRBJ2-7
CASSLGVHTSGRVDEQYF
TGTGCCAGCAGCCTTGGGGTACATACTAGCGGGAGGGTCGACGAGCAGTACTTC
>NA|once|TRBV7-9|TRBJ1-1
CASSLRRLMTEAELTEAFF
TGTGCCAGCAGCTTACGTCGGCTGATGACGGAGGCCGAACTGACTGAAGCTTTCTTT
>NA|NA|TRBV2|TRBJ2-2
CASSENQGSTGELFF
TGTGCCAGCAGTGAAAACCAGGGCTCCACCGGGGAGCTGTTTTTT
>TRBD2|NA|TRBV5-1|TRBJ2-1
CASSWLGMTGSGRNEQFF
TGCGCCAGCAGCTGGCTGGGTATGACGGGGTCCGGGAGGAATGAGCAGTTCTTC
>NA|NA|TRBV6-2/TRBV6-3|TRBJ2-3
CASSQGLSYTDTQYF
TGTGCCAGCAGCCAAGGACTATCCTACACAGATACGCAGTATTTT
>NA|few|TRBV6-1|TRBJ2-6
CASSEAPRAGANSGANVLTF
TGTGCCAGCAGTGAAGCACCTAGGGCAGGGGCCAACTCTGGGGCCAACGTCCTGACTTTC